Here is one TCR beta chain with its context. V was shortened by 2 bases and J by 3 bases, with 11 bases between the two germline ends. CDR1 is MNHEY and CDR2 is SMNVEV in the germline V gene (reference sequence). There are 14 residues in the CDR3. This sample was included in a study of technical replicates of blood from several donors. Sequenced by immunoSEQ multiplex PCR; TCRdb stores in-frame clones only, minus some. There are fewer than 95,000 clones in the sample; about 94% occur only once, and more than 0.2% lies in the top ten. This receptor was taken from a human donor in good health. Sequencing used T cells isolated from PBMCs. This sequence joins TRBV27 and TRBJ2-7; D is possibly TRBD1 (6 bases). CDR3 sequence: CASSLKPGVYEQYF. CDR3 in DNA: TGTGCCAGCAGTTTAAAGCCAGGGGTCTACGAGCAGTACTTC.